Each of the 29 T cell receptor beta chains below was sequenced from the same sample in a study of blood T cell repertoires in COVID-19. Profiling relied on immunoSEQ multiplex PCR, and the TCRdb table lists in-frame clones only, not all of them. The sample records about 280,000 clones, 85% to 90% being singletons. Sequenced input: peripheral blood. Every receptor here comes from a human donor in a cohort sampled during active COVID-19.

Only one count was recorded for this clone. V usage is TRBV6-5 and J usage is TRBJ2-5, with D unresolved. In germline, CDR1 is MNHEY, CDR2 SVGAGI. The CDR3 consists of 13 residues. The ends were cut back, 0 bases at V and 4 bases at J, with 6 bases in the middle. CDR3 bases: TGTGCCAGCAGTTACTCCAGATCAGAGACCCAGTACTTC. Translated, it gives CASSYSRSETQYF.

This clone was observed a single time. This chain connects TRBV6-5 to TRBJ2-6, with TRBD2 identical over 7 bases. Germline V lookup: CDR1 MNHEY, CDR2 SVGAGI. The CDR3 runs 16 residues. After removal of 1 base from V and 4 bases from J, the junction contained 4 bases not matched to a gene. The CDR3 DNA reads TGTGCCAGCAGTTACTTAGCGGGTACCGGGGCCAACGTCCTGACTTTC. Its translation is CASSYLAGTGANVLTF.

The CDR3 spells CASSYSLAGETDTQYF. In DNA, the CDR3 is TGTGCCAGCAGTTACTCCTTAGCGGGAGAAACAGATACGCAGTATTTT. The genes are TRBV6-6 and TRBJ2-3; 9 positions match TRBD2. The CDR3 runs 16 residues. CDR1 MNHNY and CDR2 SVGAGI come from the germline V gene (reference sequence). With V trimmed by 0 bases and J by 3 bases, 4 bases remained unmatched.

The V call is TRBV15, the J call TRBJ2-3, with 14 nucleotides matching TRBD2. This CDR3 has 16 amino acids. Germline trimming cut 5 bases from V and 9 bases from J; bases unmatched to any gene: 10. The V gene's germline CDR1 is LNHNV and CDR2 YYDKDF (reference sequence). Written as DNA, the CDR3 is TGTGCCACCAGCCTCGGGACTAGCGGGAGAGGTAGCACGCAGTATTTT. Translated: CATSLGTSGRGSTQYF.

V usage is TRBV10-3 and J usage is TRBJ1-3, with D maybe TRBD1 (5 bases). Trimming left V 6 bases short and J 2 bases short, with 8 bases between. The CDR3 is made up of 13 amino acids. Germline V lookup: CDR1 ENHRY, CDR2 SYGVKD. DNA of the CDR3: TGTGCCATCAGAGGGGAAACTGGAAACACCATATATTTT. Its protein is CAIRGETGNTIYF.

The genes are TRBV7-9 and TRBJ1-4, with 7 nucleotides matching TRBD1. V lost 7 bases, J lost 4 bases, and 18 bases stayed unmatched. Germline loops: CDR1 SEHNR, CDR2 FQNEAQ (reference sequence). The CDR3 covers 18 residues. The CDR3 region has the DNA TGTGCCAGCACCCCTCTACCGGGACAGTCGACCATTAATGAAAAACTGTTTTTT. Its translation is CASTPLPGQSTINEKLFF.

The chain carries TRBV15 and TRBJ1-1; D is unresolved. Germline assignment: CDR1 LNHNV and CDR2 YYDKDF (reference sequence). Trimming took off 0 bases at V and 5 bases at J, with 10 bases between the two ends. This CDR3 contains 14 residues. The CDR3 DNA reads TGTGCCACCAGCAGAGAGAGGCGTGGGACTGAAGCTTTCTTT. Translation: CATSRERRGTEAFF.

The V and J genes are TRBV30 and TRBJ2-3; D perhaps matches TRBD1 (5 bases). Germline assignment: CDR1 GTSNPN and CDR2 SVGIG (reference sequence). V was cut by 2 bases and J by 4 bases, with 10 bases left in between. The CDR3 is made up of 13 amino acids. As DNA, the CDR3 is TGTGCCTGGAGTAGGGGAACCCCAGATACGCAGTATTTT. Translation gives CAWSRGTPDTQYF.

This clone was observed a single time. The chain combines TRBV18 with TRBJ1-2; D is unclear. The CDR3 contains 13 residues. Germline CDR1 and CDR2: KGHSH and LQKENI. Trimming took off 2 bases at V and 3 bases at J, with 7 bases between the two ends. CDR3 in amino acids: CASSPGEDYGYTF. In nucleotides, the CDR3 is TGTGCCAGCTCACCAGGAGAGGACTATGGCTACACCTTC.

This chain links TRBV7-2 with TRBJ2-1; 11 bases line up with TRBD2. The CDR3 runs to 12 residues. CDR1 and CDR2 from the germline V gene are SGHTA and FQGNSA. With 5 bases clipped from V and 16 bases from J, the junction kept 7 bases outside the gene matches. The CDR3 DNA reads TGTGCCAGCAGCCCCGGACTAGCGGGCTTATTCTTC. It specifies CASSPGLAGLFF.

V gene TRBV6-5 combines with J gene TRBJ2-7, with 7 bases aligning to TRBD1. The length of the CDR3 is 14 residues. Looked up from germline, CDR1 is MNHEY and CDR2 is SVGAGI. The V and J ends lost 6 bases and 4 bases, in that order; junction bases with no gene match: 9. DNA of the CDR3: TGTGCCAGCAGGCGTGGACAGGTCCAGTACGAGCAGTACTTC. It yields the protein CASRRGQVQYEQYF.

This CDR3 reads CASSPTGGGGETQYF. The CDR3 DNA sequence: TGCGCCAGCAGCCCCACAGGGGGAGGTGGAGAGACCCAGTACTTC. The J gene is TRBJ2-5, the V gene TRBV5-1, with 8 bases aligning to TRBD1. V shed 4 bases and J 4 bases; nucleotides not matched to a gene: 9. Germline assignment: CDR1 SGHRS and CDR2 YFSETQ. The CDR3 has 15 amino acids. Using reference TRBV5-1 and TRBJ2-5 for the parts outside the CDR3, the full variable domain is KAGVTQTPRYLIKTRGQQVTLSCSPISGHRSVSWYQQTPGQGLQFLFEYFSETQRNKGNFPGRFSGRQFSNSRSEMNVSTLELGDSALYLCASSPTGGGGETQYFGPGTRLLVL.

This clone came up a few times. Other DNA sequences in this sample translate to the same CDR3. The J gene is TRBJ1-5, the V gene TRBV18; 7 bases map to TRBD1. Germline V CDR1 and CDR2: KGHSH, LQKENI. This CDR3 is 14 amino acids long. The V and J ends lost 3 bases and 7 bases, in that order; junction bases with no gene match: 6. The CDR3 loop reads CASSPSGGGQPQHF. In DNA form, the CDR3 reads TGTGCCAGCTCACCCTCAGGGGGAGGACAGCCCCAGCATTTT.

The chain links TRBV5-1 to TRBJ2-7; 7 nucleotides align to TRBD1. This CDR3 has 15 residues. Germline V gene sequence: CDR1 SGHRS, CDR2 YFSETQ. Germline trimming cut 4 bases from V and 3 bases from J; bases unmatched to any gene: 10. CDR3 nucleotides: TGCGCCAGCAGCACAGGACAGGTCGTGGGCTACGAGCAGTACTTC. Its protein product is CASSTGQVVGYEQYF.

The J gene is TRBJ2-2, the V gene TRBV11-1, with D possibly TRBD2 on 6 matching bases. The length of the CDR3 is 15 residues. The V gene lost 3 bases and the J gene lost 2 bases, with 10 bases spanning the gap. Germline-derived CDR1 and CDR2 are SGHAT and FQDESV (reference sequence). The CDR3 loop is CASSFPGLNTGELFF. The CDR3 DNA reads TGTGCCAGCAGCTTCCCCGGACTAAACACCGGGGAGCTGTTTTTT.

V usage is TRBV19 and J usage is TRBJ1-5; D remains unclear. CDR3 length equals 13 residues. The V gene's germline CDR1 is LNHDA and CDR2 SQIVND (reference sequence). V shed 5 bases and J shed 4 bases, with 9 bases lying between them. The CDR3, as DNA: TGTGCCAGTAGTCCGCGCGTGAATCAGCCCCAGCATTTT. This encodes CASSPRVNQPQHF.

The chain has TRBV14 and TRBJ1-5, with D tentatively TRBD1 (5 bases). This CDR3 spans 16 amino acids. Trimming removed 1 base at V and 5 bases at J, with 15 bases between. Germline V gene sequence: CDR1 SGHDN, CDR2 FVKESK. The CDR3 DNA is TGTGCCAGCAGCCAAGGTGGGACTTTTTTTCATCAGCCCCAGCATTTT. Translated: CASSQGGTFFHQPQHF.

The chain links TRBV7-8 to TRBJ1-2; 8 positions agree with TRBD1. CDR3 size: 14 residues. V was clipped by 3 bases and J by 4 bases; unmatched bases: 4. Germline lookup yields CDR1 SGHVS and CDR2 FQNEAQ. CDR3 DNA: TGTGCCAGCAGCTTGACTGACAGGGGCTATGGCTACACCTTC. It encodes CASSLTDRGYGYTF.

This clone was seen a single time. The V gene is TRBV11-2, the J gene TRBJ2-1; no clear D gene. In germline, CDR1 is SGHAT, CDR2 FQNNGV. The CDR3 is 13 amino acids. V lost 3 bases and J 9 bases, leaving 12 bases between the germline ends. CDR3 sequence reads: CASSFSSIGEQFF. In nucleotides, the CDR3 is TGTGCCAGCAGCTTTAGCTCAATTGGTGAGCAGTTCTTC.

This rearrangement joins TRBV28 to TRBJ2-5, with 11 bases identical to TRBD2. Germline V gene data show CDR1 as MDHEN and CDR2 as SYDVKM. Losses at the gene ends were 2 bases for V and 2 bases for J; bases not matched to a gene: 4. The CDR3 consists of 16 residues. In DNA, the CDR3 is TGTGCCAGCAGTTTAAGTATAGCGGGAGGGCAAGAGACCCAGTACTTC. Its translation is CASSLSIAGGQETQYF.

CDR3 nucleotide sequence: TGTGCCAGCAGCCCTGGGACAGGGGTGTCACCCCTCCACTTT. Its protein is CASSPGTGVSPLHF. The chain combines TRBV3-1 (or the pseudogene TRBV3-2) with TRBJ1-6, with 10 bases matching TRBD1. Germline lookup yields CDR1 LGHDT and CDR2 YNNKEL (reference sequence). V was clipped by 4 bases and J by 10 bases; unmatched bases: 4. The CDR3 has 14 residues.

This clone was seen a single time. This rearrangement joins TRBV7-8 to TRBJ2-4; unclear D gene. Trimming left V 5 bases short and J 0 bases short, with 11 bases between. CDR3 size: 15 residues. The V gene's germline CDR1 is SGHVS and CDR2 FQNEAQ. The CDR3 sequence is CASSADWLAKNIQYF. In nucleotides, the CDR3 is TGTGCCAGCAGCGCCGATTGGCTAGCCAAAAACATTCAGTACTTC.

J is TRBJ1-2 and V is TRBV6-5; D perhaps matches TRBD1 (6 bases). This CDR3 has 13 residues. The V end was cut by 6 bases, the J end by 3 bases, with 11 bases between. Germline V gene sequence: CDR1 MNHEY, CDR2 SVGAGI. The CDR3 DNA is TGTGCCAGCAGAACGGGACACTACTATGGCTACACCTTC. Translation: CASRTGHYYGYTF.

J is TRBJ2-1 and V is TRBV4-1, with 8 bases lining up with TRBD2. CDR3 length: 16 amino acids. Losses at the gene ends were 3 bases for V and 7 bases for J; bases not matched to a gene: 11. Per the germline V gene, CDR1 is MGHRA and CDR2 is YSYEKL. This CDR3 is CASSQYLAGFENEQFF. CDR3 coding DNA: TGCGCCAGCAGCCAGTACCTAGCGGGTTTTGAAAATGAGCAGTTCTTC.

The chain employs TRBV5-1 and TRBJ2-4; 7 bases line up with TRBD1. Germline CDR1 reads SGHRS; CDR2 reads YFSETQ. The junction had 5 bases not matched to a gene; V was cut back by 0 bases and J by 8 bases. This CDR3 is 14 amino acids long. CDR3 DNA: TGCGCCAGCAGCTTGGGAGGGGGCGGTGACATTCAGTACTTC. Its translation: CASSLGGGGDIQYF.

CDR3 coding DNA: TGTGCCAGCAGTTACTCGATGGGGGCCTATGGCTACACCTTC. As protein: CASSYSMGAYGYTF. The V gene is TRBV6-5, the J gene TRBJ1-2; possible D gene TRBD1, 6 bases. The CDR3 contains 14 residues. V shed 0 bases and J shed 4 bases, with 9 bases lying between them. Germline loops: CDR1 MNHEY, CDR2 SVGAGI.

This clone was picked up one time. This chain uses TRBV3-1 (or the pseudogene TRBV3-2) with TRBJ2-1; TRBD2 matches at 7 bases. The CDR3 is made up of 16 amino acids. J lost 4 bases, V lost 4 bases, and 10 bases had no gene match. Per germline, CDR1 LGHDT and CDR2 YNNKEL (reference sequence). The CDR3 loop reads CASSRLGGVPYNEQFF. For the CDR3, the DNA is TGTGCCAGCAGCCGATTGGGAGGGGTCCCTTACAATGAGCAGTTCTTC.

This clone appeared a few times. V gene TRBV29-1 combines with J gene TRBJ2-1; D is unresolved. The CDR3 consists of 10 residues. Trimming cost V 4 bases and J 12 bases, with 10 bases left between them. Looked up from germline, CDR1 is SQVTM and CDR2 is ANQGSEA. The CDR3 reads CSVGVFGQFF. The CDR3 DNA is TGCAGCGTTGGAGTCTTTGGGCAGTTCTTC.

The chain has TRBV5-8 and TRBJ2-4, with D perhaps TRBD1 (6 bases). V was pared by 6 bases and J by 6 bases, with 19 bases between. Per germline, CDR1 SGHTS and CDR2 YDEGEE. This CDR3 has 15 residues. In DNA form, the CDR3 reads TGTGCCAGCACTTGGGGGCGGAACAGCCGAAACATTCAGTACTTC. As protein: CASTWGRNSRNIQYF.